Presented here are 25 T cell receptor beta chains from one specimen sequenced in a study of T-cell reconstitution after alpha-beta-depleted transplantation in children. The TCRbeta library was prepared with unique molecular identifiers. TCRdb recomputed calls from the PCR reads with MiXCR, one row per CDR3 protein. The sample has more than 550,000 distinct CDR3 sequences; 10% to 13% are singletons. Specimen: PBMCs from the stem cell graft donor, collected from the stem cell graft. These receptors were obtained from a human donor who donated a stem cell graft to a child with acute myeloid leukemia.

This clonotype has only a few counts. The V call is TRBV7-2, the J call TRBJ2-5; 8 bases align to TRBD1. Germline assignment: CDR1 SGHTA and CDR2 FQGNSA. Losses at the gene ends were 11 bases for V and 4 bases for J; bases not matched to a gene: 9. CDR3 size: 13 residues. In DNA, the CDR3 is TGTGCCGGGGGAGGACAGGGTTTAGAGACCCAGTACTTC. Its protein product is CAGGGQGLETQYF. Supplemented by reference TRBV7-2 and TRBJ2-5, the full variable domain reads GAGVSQSPSNKVTEKGKDVELRCDPISGHTALYWYRQSLGQGLEFLIYFQGNSAPDKSGLPSDRFSAERTGGSVSTLTIQRTQQEDSAVYLCAGGGQGLETQYFGPGTRLLVL.

This chain joins TRBV20-1 and TRBJ2-1, with 7 bases that match TRBD1. V shed 6 bases and J 0 bases; nucleotides not matched to a gene: 20. The CDR3 is made up of 19 amino acids. Germline values: CDR1 DFQATT, CDR2 SNEGSKA (reference sequence). Here the CDR3 DNA reads TGCAGTGCCCCCCCCGAGGGGGCCCACTCTAAACACTCCTACAATGAGCAGTTCTTC. This gives the protein CSAPPEGAHSKHSYNEQFF.

V and J are TRBV4-2 and TRBJ1-3; the match to TRBD1 covers 10 bases. CDR3 length: 16 amino acids. V shed 1 base and J 2 bases; nucleotides not matched to a gene: 2. Germline values: CDR1 LGHNA, CDR2 YNFKEQ. The CDR3 reads CASSQGGTGAGNTIYF. The DNA for the CDR3 is TGTGCCAGCAGCCAAGGAGGGACAGGGGCTGGAAACACCATATATTTT.

The DNA of the CDR3 is TGTGCCAGCAGCCTAAGCGTTAGGAACACTGAAGCTTTCTTT. This translates into CASSLSVRNTEAFF. The chain employs TRBV7-8 and TRBJ1-1; the D is unclear. The CDR3 is made up of 14 amino acids. Germline CDR1 SGHVS, CDR2 FQNEAQ. V lost 5 bases, J lost 1 base, and 11 bases lay in between.

This clonotype was detected only a few times. CDR3 sequence: CASSGQHLGSSSGANVLTF. The CDR3 bases are TGTGCCAGCAGCGGACAACATCTCGGGAGTTCTTCTGGGGCCAACGTCCTGACTTTC. The chain has TRBV9 and TRBJ2-6; TRBD2 is a possible D gene (6 bases). The CDR3 loop spans 19 amino acids. Deletions cut 3 bases from V and 1 base from J, with 20 bases between. Germline values: CDR1 SGDLS, CDR2 YYNGEE. The full variable domain, completed using reference TRBV9 and TRBJ2-6, is DSGVTQTPKHLITATGQRVTLRCSPRSGDLSVYWYQQSLDQGLQFLIQYYNGEERAKGNILERFSAQQFPDLHSELNLSSLELGDSALYFCASSGQHLGSSSGANVLTFGAGSRLTVL.

This clonotype came up a few times. The chain recombines TRBV27 with TRBJ2-1, with 10 nucleotides matching TRBD1. The CDR3 is 16 amino acids. With 3 bases clipped from V and 2 bases from J, the junction kept 4 bases outside the gene matches. Germline CDR1 is MNHEY and CDR2 is SMNVEV (reference sequence). CDR3 nucleotides: TGTGCCAGCAGTTTCCTCGGGACAGGGGCCTACAATGAGCAGTTCTTC. This encodes CASSFLGTGAYNEQFF.

The gene calls are TRBV20-1 and TRBJ2-3; weak D call: TRBD1 (6 bases). The V end lost 4 bases, the J end lost 2 bases, and 7 bases lay between the germline ends. This CDR3 contains 12 residues. Germline V gene data show CDR1 as DFQATT and CDR2 as SNEGSKA (reference sequence). The chain's CDR3 is CSAKGDTDTQYF. In DNA, the CDR3 is TGCAGTGCTAAGGGGGACACAGATACGCAGTATTTT.

This clonotype turned up a few times. The chain is built from TRBV5-1 and TRBJ2-1; TRBD1 matches at 9 bases. The CDR3 runs 14 residues. V lost 4 bases, J lost 7 bases, and 6 bases stayed unmatched. Per the germline V gene, CDR1 is SGHRS and CDR2 is YFSETQ. CDR3 sequence: CASSRTGVGNEQFF. The CDR3 DNA reads TGCGCCAGCAGCCGGACAGGGGTAGGGAATGAGCAGTTCTTC. The full variable domain, in which reference TRBV5-1 and TRBJ2-1 provide the parts outside the CDR3, is KAGVTQTPRYLIKTRGQQVTLSCSPISGHRSVSWYQQTPGQGLQFLFEYFSETQRNKGNFPGRFSGRQFSNSRSEMNVSTLELGDSALYLCASSRTGVGNEQFFGPGTRLTVL.

J is TRBJ2-7 and V is TRBV11-2; 13 bases agree with TRBD2. Germline CDR1 and CDR2: SGHAT and FQNNGV. Unmatched junction bases numbered 16, after V lost 5 bases and J lost 0 bases. This CDR3 comprises 20 residues. The CDR3: CASSLHGLAGALASSYEQYF. CDR3 DNA: TGTGCCAGCAGCCTCCACGGACTAGCGGGGGCTTTGGCGAGCTCCTACGAGCAGTACTTC.

This clonotype was counted between two and nine times. The germline gene is not matched at one end of the junction; a read error may be the cause. The chain couples TRBV10-3 to TRBJ2-5; 12 positions match TRBD2. The CDR3 is made up of 15 amino acids. Per the germline V gene, CDR1 is ENHRY and CDR2 is SYGVKD. The CDR3: CATQGLAGNHETQYF. The CDR3 nucleotides read TGTGCCACCCAAGGACTAGCGGGAAACCATGAGACCCAGTACTTC.

The table lists this clonotype with a few counts. The chain combines TRBV30 with TRBJ2-1; 7 nucleotides align to TRBD2. V shed 2 bases, J shed 8 bases, and the junction held 3 bases outside the gene matches. The germline gives CDR1 GTSNPN, CDR2 SVGIG (reference sequence). CDR3 length: 12 amino acids. The CDR3 spells CAWSSGTYEQFF. The CDR3 DNA is TGTGCCTGGAGTAGCGGGACCTATGAGCAGTTCTTC. The variable domain in full, completed from reference TRBV30 and TRBJ2-1, reads SQTIHQWPATLVQPVGSPLSLECTVEGTSNPNLYWYRQAAGRGLQLLFYSVGIGQISSEVPQNLSASRPQDRQFILSSKKLLLSDSGFYLCAWSSGTYEQFFGPGTRLTVL.

The genes are TRBV28 and TRBJ1-2, with 7 bases matching TRBD1. The CDR3 runs to 13 residues. Germline CDR1 MDHEN, CDR2 SYDVKM. Trimming cost V 6 bases and J 7 bases; bases outside gene matches: 8. CDR3 nucleotides: TGTGCCAGCAGCCGACAGGGAAGTAGTGGCTACACCTTC. Encoded protein: CASSRQGSSGYTF.

This clonotype has ten or more counts. The chain has TRBV7-8 and TRBJ1-5, with unresolved D. V lost 5 bases and J lost 2, with 10 bases in between. Germline-derived CDR1 and CDR2 are SGHVS and FQNEAQ. This CDR3 spans 14 amino acids. The CDR3 here is CASSPRGGNQPQHF. Written as DNA, the CDR3 is TGTGCCAGCAGCCCGCGGGGAGGCAATCAGCCCCAGCATTTT.

The gene calls are TRBV20-1 and TRBJ2-7; 8 bases align to TRBD2. Germline trimming cut 0 bases from V and 2 bases from J; bases unmatched to any gene: 6. CDR3 length equals 15 residues. Germline V CDR1 and CDR2: DFQATT, SNEGSKA (reference sequence). CDR3 protein: CSAREAAGGPYEQYF. CDR3 coding DNA: TGCAGTGCTAGAGAGGCCGCGGGAGGCCCCTACGAGCAGTACTTC.

This clonotype turned up a few times. V and J are TRBV20-1 and TRBJ2-3; D is possibly TRBD2 (5 bases). Germline CDR1 reads DFQATT; CDR2 reads SNEGSKA (reference sequence). This CDR3 has 13 amino acids. Trimming removed 6 bases from V and 6 bases from J, with 16 bases in between. The CDR3 region has the DNA TGCAGTGCCCGCCGGACTGGCGTGGATACGCAGTATTTT. It codes for CSARRTGVDTQYF.

This clonotype has a count of ten or more. V usage is TRBV5-1 and J usage is TRBJ2-2; D uncertain. The length of the CDR3 is 15 residues. Deletions cut 3 bases from V and 3 bases from J, with 12 bases between. Germline V CDR1 and CDR2: SGHRS, YFSETQ. The CDR3 DNA follows: TGCGCCAGCAGCTCGGGCCCCACGGACACCGGGGAGCTGTTTTTT. This sequence encodes CASSSGPTDTGELFF.

This clonotype showed up just a few times. CDR3 DNA sequence: TGTGCCAGCAGGCCCACCCTGAACACCGGGGAGCTGTTTTTT. Translated: CASRPTLNTGELFF. This chain links TRBV7-9 with TRBJ2-2; D not resolved. CDR1 is SEHNR and CDR2 is FQNEAQ in the germline V gene (reference sequence). This CDR3 is 14 amino acids long. The V and J ends lost 6 bases and 1 base respectively, with 9 bases between them.

This clonotype was counted at least ten times. The chain uses TRBV20-1 and TRBJ2-4, with TRBD2 identical over 9 bases. The germline V gene encodes CDR1 DFQATT and CDR2 SNEGSKA (reference sequence). CDR3 length: 16 amino acids. The J segment lost 0 bases and the V segment lost 0 bases, leaving 3 bases of the junction unmatched. In DNA, the CDR3 is TGCAGTGCTAGAGATCTAGCGGGGTTAGCCAAAAACATTCAGTACTTC. Protein: CSARDLAGLAKNIQYF.

This clonotype has more than one count but fewer than ten. The chain has TRBV24-1 and TRBJ1-2; maybe TRBD1 (6 bases). CDR3 size: 15 residues. V lost 3 bases and J lost 4, with 14 bases in between. The germline V gene has CDR1 KGHDR and CDR2 SFDVKD. CDR3 sequence: CATSDPAGEAYGYTF. CDR3 in DNA: TGTGCCACCAGTGATCCTGCAGGGGAAGCCTATGGCTACACCTTC.

This clonotype came up many times. The rearrangement joins TRBV4-2 to TRBJ1-1; unclear D gene. Germline lookup yields CDR1 LGHNA and CDR2 YNFKEQ. The CDR3 length is 13 residues. Trimming took 2 bases from V and 0 from J, leaving 4 bases between them. In DNA form, the CDR3 reads TGTGCCAGCAGCCAAATCATGAACACTGAAGCTTTCTTT. Translating gives CASSQIMNTEAFF.

This clonotype occurred many times. The chain combines TRBV4-2 with TRBJ2-7, with TRBD2 matching 9 bases. This CDR3 contains 17 residues. Germline values: CDR1 LGHNA, CDR2 YNFKEQ. With 0 bases clipped from V and 6 bases from J, the junction kept 12 bases outside the gene matches. The CDR3: CASSQDRTGTSLGEQYF. In DNA, the CDR3 is TGTGCCAGCAGCCAAGATCGCACCGGGACTAGCCTGGGCGAGCAGTACTTC.

The chain carries TRBV29-1 and TRBJ2-7; the match to TRBD1 covers 11 bases. The CDR3 runs 12 residues. Germline V gene data show CDR1 as SQVTM and CDR2 as ANQGSEA. CDR3 in amino acids: CTAGGTGGKQYF. CDR3 bases: TGCACCGCCGGGGGGACAGGGGGAAAGCAGTACTTC.

This clonotype occurred many times. This chain joins TRBV9 and TRBJ2-5; 7 bases agree with TRBD2. Germline CDR1 reads SGDLS; CDR2 reads YYNGEE. This CDR3 has 15 amino acids. With V trimmed by 2 bases and J by 9 bases, 13 bases remained unmatched. In DNA form, the CDR3 reads TGTGCCAGCAGCGTGCGAGCGGGGTGGGATCGACCCCAGTACTTC. This sequence encodes CASSVRAGWDRPQYF.

This clonotype turned up a few times. The gene calls are TRBV12-3 or TRBV12-4 and TRBJ1-2; tentatively, D is TRBD1 (5 bases). V lost 4 bases to trimming and J lost 4 bases, with 16 bases between them. This CDR3 has 15 amino acids. The CDR3 bases are TGTGCCAGCAGTTCCCAGGGAGAGGGACCCTATGGCTACACCTTC. Its translation is CASSSQGEGPYGYTF.

The chain recombines TRBV20-1 with TRBJ2-7, with TRBD2 matching over 7 bases. The CDR3 length is 13 residues. With 6 bases clipped from V and 6 bases from J, the junction kept 11 bases outside the gene matches. Germline loops: CDR1 DFQATT, CDR2 SNEGSKA (reference sequence). The DNA for the CDR3 is TGCAGTGCCATTAGCGGGCCCCCCGGCGAGCAGTACTTC. It specifies CSAISGPPGEQYF.